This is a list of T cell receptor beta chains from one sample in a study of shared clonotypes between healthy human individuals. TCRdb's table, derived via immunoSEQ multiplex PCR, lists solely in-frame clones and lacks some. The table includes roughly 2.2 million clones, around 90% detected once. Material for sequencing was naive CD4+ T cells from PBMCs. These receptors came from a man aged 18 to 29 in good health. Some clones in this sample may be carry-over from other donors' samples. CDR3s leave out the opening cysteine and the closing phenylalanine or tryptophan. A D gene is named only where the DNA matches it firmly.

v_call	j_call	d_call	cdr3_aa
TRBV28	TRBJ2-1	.	ASSRGASVYNEQF
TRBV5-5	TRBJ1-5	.	ASSLGGFGNQPQH
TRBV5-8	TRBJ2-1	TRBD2	ASSKPLAGEDNEQF
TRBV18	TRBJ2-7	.	ASSPEGRAVGEQY
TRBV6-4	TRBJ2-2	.	ASSPNTGELF
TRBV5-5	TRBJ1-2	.	ASSPRVVFPSYT
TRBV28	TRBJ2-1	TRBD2	ASTPPGLARIYNEQF
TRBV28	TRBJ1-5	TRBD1	ASSSPTGGNQPQH
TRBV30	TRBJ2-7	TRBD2	AWSGRGEGEQY
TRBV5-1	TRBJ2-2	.	ASSLRLANTGELF
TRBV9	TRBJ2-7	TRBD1	ASSVSDRGYEQY
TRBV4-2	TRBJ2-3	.	ASSQDPSYTSTDTQY
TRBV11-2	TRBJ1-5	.	ASSWTTNQPQH
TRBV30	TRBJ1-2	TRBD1	AWSIRGRDYGYT
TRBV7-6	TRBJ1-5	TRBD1	ASSSRQGNQPQH
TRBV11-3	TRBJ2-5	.	ASSPGQGGQETQY
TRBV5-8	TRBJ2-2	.	ASSAGISPTGELF